The 8 T cell receptor beta chains reported below all come from one sample, sequenced in a study of T cell changes during pregnancy in multiple sclerosis. Some clones are missing from TCRdb's copy, which holds only in-frame ones; the method was immunoSEQ multiplex PCR. The sample lists 58,000 or so clones, more than 85% occurring once. The material sequenced was CD4+ T cells from peripheral blood mononuclear cells, taken in the third trimester of pregnancy. The receptors stem from a female donor with multiple sclerosis, enrolled in a pregnancy study.

The CDR3 region is CASSPIRGVSNSPLHF. The CDR3, as DNA: TGTGCCAGCTCACCTATTCGGGGAGTGAGTAATTCACCCCTCCACTTT. The chain uses TRBV18 and TRBJ1-6; D is ambiguous. The CDR3 is 16 residues long. With 3 bases removed from V and 6 bases from J, the gap between germline ends came to 15 bases. Germline CDR1 and CDR2: KGHSH and LQKENI.

The chain carries TRBV4-2 and TRBJ1-5; tentatively, D is TRBD1 (6 bases). Germline-derived CDR1 and CDR2 are LGHNA and YNFKEQ. The germline V and J ends were trimmed by 1 base and 7 bases, with 17 bases remaining between them. The CDR3 loop spans 16 amino acids. This CDR3 reads CASSQGISGVNQPQHF. The CDR3 coding sequence is TGTGCCAGCAGCCAAGGGATTTCAGGGGTCAACCAGCCCCAGCATTTT.

This sequence joins TRBV4-2 and TRBJ2-3; D gene ambiguous. V shed 5 bases and J shed 6 bases, with 9 bases lying between them. This CDR3 comprises 12 residues. Germline V CDR1 and CDR2: LGHNA, YNFKEQ. CDR3 loop: CASSSTMDTQYF. DNA of the CDR3: TGTGCCAGCAGCTCTACTATGGATACGCAGTATTTT.

This clone was recorded once. This rearrangement joins TRBV5-4 to TRBJ2-2, with 9 bases fitting TRBD1. J gave up 4 bases and V 0 bases, and 4 bases lay outside the gene matches. The CDR3 runs 16 residues. CDR1 is SGHNT, CDR2 YYREEE, per germline (reference sequence). Here the CDR3 reads CASSLGGTGITGELFF. In DNA form, the CDR3 reads TGTGCCAGCAGCTTGGGAGGGACAGGGATCACCGGGGAGCTGTTTTTT.

V gene TRBV11-1 combines with J gene TRBJ1-1, with 7 bases that match TRBD1. The ends lost 6 bases at V and 0 bases at J; junction bases unmatched: 16. CDR3 length: 18 amino acids. Germline-derived CDR1 and CDR2 are SGHAT and FQDESV (reference sequence). CDR3 nucleotides: TGTGCCAGCAGGCTGGGAAATTACAGGGGCCCCCTGAACACTGAAGCTTTCTTT. Translated: CASRLGNYRGPLNTEAFF. The variable domain in full, completed from reference TRBV11-1 and TRBJ1-1, reads EAEVAQSPRYKITEKSQAVAFWCDPISGHATLYWYRQILGQGPELLVQFQDESVVDDSQLPKDRFSAERLKGVDSTLKIQPAELGDSAMYLCASRLGNYRGPLNTEAFFGQGTRLTVV.

The chain is built from TRBV2 and TRBJ1-4; D ambiguous. Trimming took 2 bases from V and 4 from J, leaving 11 bases between them. CDR1 and CDR2 (germline): SNHLY, FYNNEI. This CDR3 comprises 15 residues. DNA for the CDR3: TGTGCCAGCAGTGAAATGGGAGTGATTAATGAAAAACTGTTTTTT. This sequence encodes CASSEMGVINEKLFF.

The chain couples TRBV9 to TRBJ2-2; weak D call: TRBD1 (6 bases). V gave up 3 bases and J gave up 3 bases, with 18 bases separating them. This CDR3 is built from 17 residues. Germline CDR1 SGDLS, CDR2 YYNGEE. For the CDR3, the DNA is TGTGCCAGCAGCGCCGGAGGACAGTCAATGTACACCGGGGAGCTGTTTTTT. Protein: CASSAGGQSMYTGELFF.

This chain joins TRBV7-9 and TRBJ2-7; possible D gene TRBD1, 6 bases. The V end lost 5 bases, the J end lost 5 bases, and 13 bases lay between the germline ends. CDR3 length: 13 residues. Germline loops: CDR1 SEHNR, CDR2 FQNEAQ (reference sequence). CDR3 residues: CASSPNRVHEQYF. The CDR3 DNA reads TGTGCCAGCAGCCCTAACAGGGTTCACGAGCAGTACTTC. Full variable domain (outside the CDR3, taken from reference TRBV7-9 and TRBJ2-7): DTGVSQNPRHKITKRGQNVTFRCDPISEHNRLYWYRQTLGQGPEFLTYFQNEAQLEKSRLLSDRFSAERPKGSFSTLEIQRTEQGDSAMYLCASSPNRVHEQYFGPGTRLTVT.